The T cell receptor (beta chain) described here comes from a study of shared clonotypes between healthy human individuals. The overall study: Each donor's CD4 naive and CD4 memory cells filled three plates apiece, CD8 naive two, and CD8 memory one. Whole-study findings and limits: Relative to clonotypes present in all four donors, those not shared had lower generation probabilities.

At a deep level, the assay was run. TCRdb keeps only in-frame clones here, not all; method: immunoSEQ multiplex PCR. Here the sample spans 1,500,000 or so clones, about 96% being singletons. As concerns this clone: As yet, its antigen is unknown.

This receptor was identified in a man aged 30 to 39 in good health. Sequenced: naive CD4+ T cells sorted from blood. Subset noted: CD45RA+ positively selected.

The CDR3 sequence: CASSQDTQRRTGKRNYGYTF. CDR3 sequence (DNA): TGTGCCAGCAGCCAAGACACCCAGAGACGGACAGGGAAACGTAACTATGGCTACACCTTC. The chain couples TRBV14 to TRBJ1-2, with 8 bases aligning to TRBD1. The CDR3 covers 20 residues. V gave up 0 bases and J gave up 1 base; unmatched junction bases: 16. Looked up from germline, CDR1 is SGHDN and CDR2 is FVKESK.